This note documents a single T cell receptor beta chain sequence. In the original processing: Amplifying reference gene primers gave estimates of nucleated cell counts. The data were produced by immunoSEQ multiplex PCR, yet TCRdb's version contains in-frame clones alone and is incomplete. V, J and clone size were drawn from that table, and D and trimming were deduced from the DNA. The table lists about 60,000 clones, 88% of them singletons. The record originates from a study of blood T cell repertoires in COVID-19. At the level of the study: Spain, Italy and the United States supplied samples that represented acute and convalescent COVID-19. Nucleic acid was either cDNA or gDNA, and it came from T cells, B-cell-depleted T cells, or PBMCs.

The J segment lost 2 bases and the V segment lost 1 base, leaving 4 bases of the junction unmatched. The germline V gene has CDR1 SGHAT and CDR2 FQNNGV. CDR3 length: 16 amino acids. Sequencing was carried out using peripheral blood. This clonotype was obtained from a man in his forties or fifties with active COVID-19. The chain links TRBV11-2 to TRBJ2-3, with 9 bases aligning to TRBD2. The CDR3 loop reads CASSLAGLAPTDTQYF. The DNA of the CDR3 is TGTGCCAGCAGCTTAGCGGGACTAGCTCCCACAGATACGCAGTATTTT.